This T cell receptor beta chain originates from a study of blood T cell repertoires in COVID-19. TCRdb's table, derived via immunoSEQ multiplex PCR, lists solely in-frame clones and lacks some. Found here are more than 200,000 clones, about 85% of them singletons; the top ten hold about 10%. This clone has a handful of counts. The Seattle patients, enrolled during active infection, were followed longitudinally. Germline V gives CDR1 SGHRS, CDR2 YFSETQ. The CDR3 totals 16 residues. With 0 bases removed from V and 8 bases from J, the gap between germline ends came to 17 bases. This receptor was taken from a woman aged 80 or over with COVID-19, enrolled during active disease. The sequencing input was peripheral blood. The V gene is TRBV5-1, the J gene TRBJ1-4; a possible D gene is TRBD1 (5 bases). CDR3 sequence (DNA): TGCGCCAGCAGCTTGGCGGAGAAGGAGGGGAAGGAAAAACTGTTTTTT. This encodes CASSLAEKEGKEKLFF. Combining the CDR3 with reference TRBV5-1 and TRBJ1-4 gives the whole variable domain KAGVTQTPRYLIKTRGQQVTLSCSPISGHRSVSWYQQTPGQGLQFLFEYFSETQRNKGNFPGRFSGRQFSNSRSEMNVSTLELGDSALYLCASSLAEKEGKEKLFFGSGTQLSVL.